The 9 T cell receptor beta chains presented below share a single source sample, sequenced in a study of regulatory T cells in long-lasting Graves disease. CDR3 regions were amplified by Arm-PCR using iRepertoire HTBI primers to build TCR beta libraries. Each CDR3 protein is one row after TCRdb ran MiXCR on the multiplex PCR reads. The sample lists 400,000 to 500,000 distinct CDR3 sequences; over 15% were seen once. Time point described: newly diagnosed GD, antithyroid drugs for less than 3 months. RNA from PBMCs was the source of the TCR library. These same records also appear under a second study, on T cells in Graves' hyperthyroidism and ophthalmopathy.

The sample was peripheral blood mononuclear cells (PBMCs), taken at new diagnosis, from a patient treated with antithyroid drugs. All receptors come from a woman between 18 and 30 years old with Graves disease.

This clonotype was detected many times. This rearrangement joins TRBV28 to TRBJ2-1; 7 bases line up with TRBD2. This CDR3 comprises 16 residues. Per germline, CDR1 MDHEN and CDR2 SYDVKM. Losses at the gene ends were 5 bases for V and 3 bases for J; bases not matched to a gene: 10. In DNA form, the CDR3 reads TGTGCCAGCAGTCCTCAATTTCTAGCGGACTACAATGAGCAGTTCTTC. Its translation is CASSPQFLADYNEQFF.

This clonotype was counted only a few times. The chain uses TRBV7-6 and TRBJ2-5, with D possibly TRBD2 on 6 matching bases. CDR1 is SGHVS, CDR2 FNYEAQ, per germline. This CDR3 has 11 amino acids. V lost 2 bases, J lost 10 bases, and 8 bases lay in between. This chain's CDR3 is CASSLPGVQYF. In DNA form, the CDR3 reads TGTGCCAGCAGCTTACCGGGAGTCCAGTACTTC.

This clonotype was counted between two and nine times. V and J are TRBV7-9 and TRBJ2-3, with 8 bases aligning to TRBD2. Germline trimming cut 5 bases from V and 1 base from J; bases unmatched to any gene: 8. Germline assignment: CDR1 SEHNR and CDR2 FQNEAQ (reference sequence). The CDR3 is 16 residues long. CDR3 amino acids: CASSPGGGLGTDTQYF. In DNA form, the CDR3 reads TGTGCCAGCAGCCCCGGGGGGGGGCTTGGCACAGATACGCAGTATTTT.

This clonotype was detected many times. CDR3 residues: CASSPGTGFLDGYTF. The CDR3 coding sequence is TGTGCCAGCAGTCCGGGGACAGGTTTCCTCGACGGCTACACCTTC. This rearrangement joins TRBV28 to TRBJ1-2; 8 bases are shared with TRBD1. CDR1 MDHEN and CDR2 SYDVKM come from the germline V gene. The CDR3 totals 15 residues. The junction had 13 bases not matched to a gene; V was cut back by 5 bases and J by 8 bases.

This clonotype was detected many times. The chain combines TRBV24-1 with TRBJ2-1; D call uncertain. V gave up 8 bases and J gave up 3 bases, with 13 bases separating them. In germline, CDR1 is KGHDR, CDR2 SFDVKD. The CDR3 totals 14 residues. The CDR3 bases are TGTGCCACCAACCAAAGTTCCCTCTACAATGAGCAGTTCTTC. Translation: CATNQSSLYNEQFF.

This clonotype came up a few times. One junction end disagrees with the germline gene, perhaps due to a read error. The CDR3, as DNA: TGTGCTAGCAGCCGGGGACTAGCGGGAGGTGGGGAGCTGTTTTTT. This encodes CASSRGLAGGGELFF. The J gene is TRBJ2-2, the V gene TRBV6-2 or TRBV6-3; TRBD2 agrees at 15 bases. Germline CDR1 is MNHEY and CDR2 is SVGEGT. This CDR3 region has 15 residues.

This clonotype has only a few counts. The chain uses TRBV20-1 and TRBJ2-1; 12 bases agree with TRBD2. Germline CDR1 DFQATT, CDR2 SNEGSKA (reference sequence). J gave up 5 bases and V 2 bases, and 7 bases lay outside the gene matches. CDR3 length: 16 residues. The DNA of the CDR3 is TGCAGTGCTAGAAGTTTGACTAGCGGGAGCCACAATGAGCAGTTCTTC. Its protein product is CSARSLTSGSHNEQFF.

The chain couples TRBV20-1 to TRBJ2-5; TRBD2 agrees at 7 bases. The CDR3 loop spans 14 amino acids. The V gene end was trimmed by 0 bases and the J gene end by 2 bases; junction bases not matched to a gene: 3. Germline loops: CDR1 DFQATT, CDR2 SNEGSKA (reference sequence). CDR3 loop: CSARDPGRQETQYF. The DNA for the CDR3 is TGCAGTGCTAGAGATCCCGGGAGGCAAGAGACCCAGTACTTC.

This clonotype occurred a few times. This could be a read error, since a much larger clone is one nucleotide away. The chain joins TRBV7-9 to TRBJ2-5; D tentatively reads TRBD1 or TRBD2 (5 bases each). V lost 9 bases and J lost 4, with 15 bases in between. Germline V gene data show CDR1 as SEHNR and CDR2 as FQNEAQ (reference sequence). The CDR3 runs 13 residues. CDR3 region: CASKPGTRETQYF. The CDR3 region has the DNA TGTGCCAGTAAACCAGGGACCCGAGAGACCCAGTACTTC.